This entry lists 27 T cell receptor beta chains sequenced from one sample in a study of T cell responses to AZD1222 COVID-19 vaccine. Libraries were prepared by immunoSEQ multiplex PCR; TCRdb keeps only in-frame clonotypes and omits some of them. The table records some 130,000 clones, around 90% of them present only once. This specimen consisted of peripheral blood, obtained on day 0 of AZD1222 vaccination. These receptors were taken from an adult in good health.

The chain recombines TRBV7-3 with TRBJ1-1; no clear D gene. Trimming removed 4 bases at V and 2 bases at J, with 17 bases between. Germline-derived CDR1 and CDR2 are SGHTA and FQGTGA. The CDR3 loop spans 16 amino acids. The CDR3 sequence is CASSSQGGALNTEAFF. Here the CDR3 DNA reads TGTGCCAGCAGCTCCCAAGGCGGAGCACTCAACACTGAAGCTTTCTTT.

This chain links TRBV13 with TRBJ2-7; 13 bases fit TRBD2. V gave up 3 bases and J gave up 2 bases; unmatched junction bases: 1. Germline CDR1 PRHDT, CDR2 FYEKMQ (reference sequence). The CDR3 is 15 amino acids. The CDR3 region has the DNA TGTGCCAGCAGCTTGGGACTAGCGGGAACCTACGAGCAGTACTTC. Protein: CASSLGLAGTYEQYF.

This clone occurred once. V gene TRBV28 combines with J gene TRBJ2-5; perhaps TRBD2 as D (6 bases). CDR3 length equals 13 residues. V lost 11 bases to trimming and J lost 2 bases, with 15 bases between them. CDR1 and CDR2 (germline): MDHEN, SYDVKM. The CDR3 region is CAVNRDSQETQYF. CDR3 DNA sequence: TGTGCCGTAAACCGGGACTCTCAAGAGACCCAGTACTTC.

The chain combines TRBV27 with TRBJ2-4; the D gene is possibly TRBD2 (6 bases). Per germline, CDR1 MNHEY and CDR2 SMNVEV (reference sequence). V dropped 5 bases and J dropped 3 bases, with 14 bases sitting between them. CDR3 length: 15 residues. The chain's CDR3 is CASSPERVSKNIQYF. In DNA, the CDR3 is TGTGCCAGCAGTCCGGAGCGGGTGAGCAAAAACATTCAGTACTTC.

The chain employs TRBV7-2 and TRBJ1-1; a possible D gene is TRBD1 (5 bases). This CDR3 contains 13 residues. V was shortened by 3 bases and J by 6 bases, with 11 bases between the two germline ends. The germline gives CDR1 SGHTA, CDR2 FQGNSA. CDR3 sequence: CASSFLGHAEAFF. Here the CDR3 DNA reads TGTGCCAGCAGCTTTTTAGGACACGCTGAAGCTTTCTTT. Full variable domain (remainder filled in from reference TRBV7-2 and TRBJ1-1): GAGVSQSPSNKVTEKGKDVELRCDPISGHTALYWYRQSLGQGLEFLIYFQGNSAPDKSGLPSDRFSAERTGGSVSTLTIQRTQQEDSAVYLCASSFLGHAEAFFGQGTRLTVV.

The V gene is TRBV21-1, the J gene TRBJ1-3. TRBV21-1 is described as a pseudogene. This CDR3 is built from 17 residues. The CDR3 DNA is TGTGCCAGCAGCCAAGGACGGGGGTCGAGGTCTGGAAACACCATATATTTT. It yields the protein CASSQGRGSRSGNTIYF.

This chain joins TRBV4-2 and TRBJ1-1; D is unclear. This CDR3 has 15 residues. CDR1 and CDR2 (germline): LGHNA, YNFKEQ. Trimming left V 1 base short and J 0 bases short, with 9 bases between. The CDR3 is CASSQGPHVNTEAFF. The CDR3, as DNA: TGTGCCAGCAGCCAAGGTCCACACGTGAACACTGAAGCTTTCTTT.

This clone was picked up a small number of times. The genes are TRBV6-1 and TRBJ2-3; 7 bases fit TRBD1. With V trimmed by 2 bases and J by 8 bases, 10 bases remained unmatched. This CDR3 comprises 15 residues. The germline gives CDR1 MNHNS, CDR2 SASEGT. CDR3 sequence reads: CASSEIRGQFFTQYF. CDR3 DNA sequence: TGTGCCAGCAGTGAAATAAGGGGACAGTTCTTTACGCAGTATTTT.

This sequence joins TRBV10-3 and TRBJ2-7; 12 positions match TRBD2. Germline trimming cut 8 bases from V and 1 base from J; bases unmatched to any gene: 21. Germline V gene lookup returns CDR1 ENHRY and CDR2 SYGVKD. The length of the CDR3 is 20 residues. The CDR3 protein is CAILRTGTETSGRLSYEQYF. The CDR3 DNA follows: TGTGCCATCCTCCGGACAGGGACGGAAACTAGCGGGAGGCTTTCCTACGAGCAGTACTTC.

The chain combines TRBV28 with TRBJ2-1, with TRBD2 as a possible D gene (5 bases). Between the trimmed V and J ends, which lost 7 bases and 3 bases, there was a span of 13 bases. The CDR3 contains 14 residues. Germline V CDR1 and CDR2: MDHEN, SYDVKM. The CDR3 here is CASTPPRVYNEQFF. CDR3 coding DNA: TGTGCCAGCACCCCCCCGAGGGTCTACAATGAGCAGTTCTTC.

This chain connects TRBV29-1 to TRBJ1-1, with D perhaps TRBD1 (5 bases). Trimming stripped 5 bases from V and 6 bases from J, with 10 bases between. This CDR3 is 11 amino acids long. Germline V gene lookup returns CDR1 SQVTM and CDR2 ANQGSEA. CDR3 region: CSVKEGPEAFF. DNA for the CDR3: TGCAGCGTTAAGGAGGGACCTGAAGCTTTCTTT.

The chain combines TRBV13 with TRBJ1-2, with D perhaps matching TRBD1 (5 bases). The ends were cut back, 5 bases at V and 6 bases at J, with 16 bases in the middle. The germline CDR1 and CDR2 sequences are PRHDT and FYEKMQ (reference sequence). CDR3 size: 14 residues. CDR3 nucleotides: TGTGCCAGCAGCATATCCGGGACCCTCGATGGCTACACCTTC. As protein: CASSISGTLDGYTF.

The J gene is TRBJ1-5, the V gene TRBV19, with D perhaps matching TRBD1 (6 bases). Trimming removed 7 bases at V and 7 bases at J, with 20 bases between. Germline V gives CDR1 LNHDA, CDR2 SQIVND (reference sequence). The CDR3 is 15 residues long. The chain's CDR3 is CASKGDRSGWQPQHF. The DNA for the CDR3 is TGTGCCAGTAAGGGGGATCGATCGGGGTGGCAGCCCCAGCATTTT.

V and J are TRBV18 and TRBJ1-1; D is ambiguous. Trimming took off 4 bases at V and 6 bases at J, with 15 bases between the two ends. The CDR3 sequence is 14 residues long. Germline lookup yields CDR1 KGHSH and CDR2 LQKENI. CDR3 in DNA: TGTGCCAGCTCACAAGGGAGGTCTGGGTCTGAAGCTTTCTTT. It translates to CASSQGRSGSEAFF. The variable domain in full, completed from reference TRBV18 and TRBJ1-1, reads NAGVMQNPRHLVRRRGQEARLRCSPMKGHSHVYWYRQLPEEGLKFMVYLQKENIIDESGMPKERFSAEFPKEGPSILRIQQVVRGDSAAYFCASSQGRSGSEAFFGQGTRLTVV.

Written as DNA, the CDR3 is TGCGCCAGCAGCCAAGGGACAGGACGCACAGATACGCAGTATTTT. Translating it yields CASSQGTGRTDTQYF. The V and J genes are TRBV4-1 and TRBJ2-3; 7 bases fit TRBD1. V lost 1 base to trimming and J lost 1 base; unmatched junction nucleotides: 2. The V gene's germline CDR1 is MGHRA and CDR2 YSYEKL. The CDR3 loop spans 15 amino acids.

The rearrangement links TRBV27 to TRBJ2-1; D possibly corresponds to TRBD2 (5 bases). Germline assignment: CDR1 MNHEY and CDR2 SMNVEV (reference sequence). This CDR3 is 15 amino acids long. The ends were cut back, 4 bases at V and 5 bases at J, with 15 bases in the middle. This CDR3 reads CASSSGGELHNEQFF. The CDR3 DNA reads TGTGCCAGCAGTTCGGGTGGGGAGCTCCACAATGAGCAGTTCTTC.

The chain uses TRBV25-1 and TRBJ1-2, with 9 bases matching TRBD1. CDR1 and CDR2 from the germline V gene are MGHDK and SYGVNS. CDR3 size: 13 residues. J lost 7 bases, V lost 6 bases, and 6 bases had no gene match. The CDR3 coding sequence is TGTGCCAGCAGCATCGGACAGGGGTTTGGCTACACCTTC. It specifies CASSIGQGFGYTF.

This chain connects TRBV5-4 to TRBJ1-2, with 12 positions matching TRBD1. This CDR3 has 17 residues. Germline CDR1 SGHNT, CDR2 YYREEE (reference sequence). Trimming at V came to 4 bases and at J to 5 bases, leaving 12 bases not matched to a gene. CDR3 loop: CASSPGTGGRFFYGYTF. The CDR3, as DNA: TGTGCCAGCAGCCCCGGGACAGGGGGCCGCTTTTTTTATGGCTACACCTTC.

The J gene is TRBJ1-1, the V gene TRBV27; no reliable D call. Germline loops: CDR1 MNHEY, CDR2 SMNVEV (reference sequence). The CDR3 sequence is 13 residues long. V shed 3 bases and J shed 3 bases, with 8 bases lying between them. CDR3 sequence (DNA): TGTGCCAGCAGTTTCGGGGAACACACTGAAGCTTTCTTT. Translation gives CASSFGEHTEAFF.

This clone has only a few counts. The CDR3 loop is CASSQEGPTGNYGYTF. The CDR3 DNA reads as TGCGCCAGCAGCCAAGAGGGCCCCACAGGGAACTATGGCTACACCTTC. This sequence joins TRBV4-1 and TRBJ1-2; D might be TRBD1 (6 bases). The V end was cut by 0 bases, the J end by 2 bases, with 13 bases between. CDR1 and CDR2 from the germline V gene are MGHRA and YSYEKL. The CDR3 length is 16 residues.

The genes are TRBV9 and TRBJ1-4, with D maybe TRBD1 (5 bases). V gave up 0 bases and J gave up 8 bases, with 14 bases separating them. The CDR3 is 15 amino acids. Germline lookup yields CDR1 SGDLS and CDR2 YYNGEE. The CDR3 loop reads CASSVGGTLTEKLFF. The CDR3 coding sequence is TGTGCCAGCAGCGTAGGAGGGACCCTTACCGAAAAACTGTTTTTT.

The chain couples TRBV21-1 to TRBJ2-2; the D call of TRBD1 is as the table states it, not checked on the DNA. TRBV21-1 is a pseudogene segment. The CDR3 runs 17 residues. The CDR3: CASSKVGDRGDTGELFF. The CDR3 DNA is TGTGCCAGCAGCAAAGTTGGGGACAGGGGGGACACCGGGGAGCTGTTTTTT.

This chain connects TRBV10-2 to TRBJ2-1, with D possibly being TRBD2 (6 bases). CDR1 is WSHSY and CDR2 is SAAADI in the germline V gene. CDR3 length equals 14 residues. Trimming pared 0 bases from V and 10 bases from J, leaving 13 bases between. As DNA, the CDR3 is TGCGCCAGCAGTGAGTCGTGGAGGGCTCGGGAGCAGTTCTTC. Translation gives CASSESWRAREQFF.

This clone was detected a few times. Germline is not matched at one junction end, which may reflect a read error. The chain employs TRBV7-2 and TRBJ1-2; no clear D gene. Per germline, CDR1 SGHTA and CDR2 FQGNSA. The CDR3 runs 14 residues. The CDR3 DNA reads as TGTGCCAGCAGCTTGGGCCCCGGGCAGCAGCTACCCCACTTC. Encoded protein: CASSLGPGQQLPHF. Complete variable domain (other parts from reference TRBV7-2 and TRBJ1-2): GAGVSQSPSNKVTEKGKDVELRCDPISGHTALYWYRQSLGQGLEFLIYFQGNSAPDKSGLPSDRFSAERTGGSVSTLTIQRTQQEDSAVYLCASSLGPGQQLPHFGSGTRLTVV.

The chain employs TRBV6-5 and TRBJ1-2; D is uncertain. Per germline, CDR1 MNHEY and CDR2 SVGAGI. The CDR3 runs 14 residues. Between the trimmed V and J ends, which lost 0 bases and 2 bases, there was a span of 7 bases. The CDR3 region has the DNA TGTGCCAGCAGTTACTCGACCAGGAACTATGGCTACACCTTC. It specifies CASSYSTRNYGYTF.

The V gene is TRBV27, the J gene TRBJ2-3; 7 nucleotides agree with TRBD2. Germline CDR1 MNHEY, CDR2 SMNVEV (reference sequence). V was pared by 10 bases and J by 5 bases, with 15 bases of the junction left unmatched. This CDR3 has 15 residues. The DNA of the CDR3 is TGTGCCACCCTAGGAAGCGGGGCGGCGTTAGATACGCAGTATTTT. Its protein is CATLGSGAALDTQYF.

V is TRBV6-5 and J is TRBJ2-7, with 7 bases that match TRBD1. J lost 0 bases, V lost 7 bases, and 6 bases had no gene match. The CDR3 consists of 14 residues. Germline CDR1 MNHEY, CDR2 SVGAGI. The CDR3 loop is CASTTGMSSYEQYF. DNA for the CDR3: TGTGCCAGCACGACAGGGATGAGCTCCTACGAGCAGTACTTC.